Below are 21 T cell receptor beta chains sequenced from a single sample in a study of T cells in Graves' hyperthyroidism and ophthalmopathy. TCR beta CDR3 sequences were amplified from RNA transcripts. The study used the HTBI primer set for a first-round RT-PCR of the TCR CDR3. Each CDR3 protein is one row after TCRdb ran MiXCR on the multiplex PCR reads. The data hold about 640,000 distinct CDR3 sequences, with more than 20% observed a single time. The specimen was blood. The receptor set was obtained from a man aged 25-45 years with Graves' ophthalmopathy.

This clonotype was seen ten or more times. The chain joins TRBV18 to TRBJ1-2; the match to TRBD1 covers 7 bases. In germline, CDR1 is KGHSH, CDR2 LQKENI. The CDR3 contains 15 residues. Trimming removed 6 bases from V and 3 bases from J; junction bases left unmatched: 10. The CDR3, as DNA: TGTGCCAGCTCGCCTTCGACAGGGAGGGACTATGGCTACACCTTC. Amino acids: CASSPSTGRDYGYTF.

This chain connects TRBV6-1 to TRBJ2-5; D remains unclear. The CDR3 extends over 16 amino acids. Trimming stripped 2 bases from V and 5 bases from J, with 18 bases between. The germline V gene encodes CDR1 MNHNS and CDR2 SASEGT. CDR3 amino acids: CASSEWSRLIKETQYF. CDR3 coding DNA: TGTGCCAGCAGTGAATGGAGTCGGCTAATCAAGGAGACCCAGTACTTC.

CDR3 in DNA: TGTGCCAGCAGTTATGGGACAACTTCTGGAAACACCATATATTTT. Amino acid sequence: CASSYGTTSGNTIYF. The chain is built from TRBV6-2 or TRBV6-3 and TRBJ1-3; D is perhaps TRBD1 (6 bases). Germline loops: CDR1 MNHEY, CDR2 SVGEGT. This CDR3 is 15 amino acids long. Trimming cost V 3 bases and J 1 base, with 10 bases left between them.

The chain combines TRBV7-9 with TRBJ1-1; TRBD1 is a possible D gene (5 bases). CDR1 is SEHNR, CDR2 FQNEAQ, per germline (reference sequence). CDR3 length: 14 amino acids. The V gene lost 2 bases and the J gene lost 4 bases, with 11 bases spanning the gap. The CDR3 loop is CASSLIRGPTEAFF. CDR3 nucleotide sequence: TGTGCCAGCAGCTTAATCCGGGGCCCCACTGAAGCTTTCTTT.

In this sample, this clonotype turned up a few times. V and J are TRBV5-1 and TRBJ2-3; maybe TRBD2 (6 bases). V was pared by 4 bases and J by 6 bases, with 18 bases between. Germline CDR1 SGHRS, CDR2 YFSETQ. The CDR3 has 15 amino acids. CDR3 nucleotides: TGCGCCAGCAGCGGGGGGAGAGGATCGGCGGATACGCAGTATTTT. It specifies CASSGGRGSADTQYF.

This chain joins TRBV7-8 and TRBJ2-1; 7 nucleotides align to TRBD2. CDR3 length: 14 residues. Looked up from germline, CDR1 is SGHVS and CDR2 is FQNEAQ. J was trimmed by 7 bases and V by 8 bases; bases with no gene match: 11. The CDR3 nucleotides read TGTGCCAGCTCGCCGCGGGGAGCGGGAAATGAGCAGTTCTTC. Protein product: CASSPRGAGNEQFF. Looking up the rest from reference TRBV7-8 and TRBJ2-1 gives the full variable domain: GAGVSQSPRYKVAKRGQDVALRCDPISGHVSLFWYQQALGQGPEFLTYFQNEAQLDKSGLPSDRFFAERPEGSVSTLKIQRTQQEDSAVYLCASSPRGAGNEQFFGPGTRLTVL.

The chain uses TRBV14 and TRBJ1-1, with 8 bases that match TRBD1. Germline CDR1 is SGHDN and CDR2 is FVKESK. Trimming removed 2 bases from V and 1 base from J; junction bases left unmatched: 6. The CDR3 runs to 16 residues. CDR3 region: CASSQSGQAWNTEAFF. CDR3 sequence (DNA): TGTGCCAGCAGCCAATCGGGACAGGCCTGGAACACTGAAGCTTTCTTT.

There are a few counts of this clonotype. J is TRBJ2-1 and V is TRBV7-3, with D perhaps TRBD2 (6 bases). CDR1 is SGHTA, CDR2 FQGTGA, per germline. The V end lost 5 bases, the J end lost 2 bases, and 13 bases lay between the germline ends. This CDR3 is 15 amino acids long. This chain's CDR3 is CASSPNSGPYNEQFF. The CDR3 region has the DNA TGTGCCAGCAGCCCAAACAGCGGGCCCTACAATGAGCAGTTCTTC.

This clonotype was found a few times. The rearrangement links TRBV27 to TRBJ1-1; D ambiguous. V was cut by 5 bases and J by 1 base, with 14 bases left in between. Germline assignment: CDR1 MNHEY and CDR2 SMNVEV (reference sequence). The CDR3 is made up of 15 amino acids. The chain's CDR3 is CASSTYPGANTEAFF. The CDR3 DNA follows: TGTGCCAGCAGTACCTATCCGGGAGCGAACACTGAAGCTTTCTTT.

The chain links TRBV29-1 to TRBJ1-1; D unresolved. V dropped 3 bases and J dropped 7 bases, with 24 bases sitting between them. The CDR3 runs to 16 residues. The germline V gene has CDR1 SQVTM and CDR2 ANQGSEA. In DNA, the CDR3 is TGCAGCGTTGATGTAGCCGGGGTCGCGATAAACCATGAAGCTTTCTTT. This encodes CSVDVAGVAINHEAFF.

Here the CDR3 reads CSARGTGRTYEQYF. The CDR3 region has the DNA TGCAGTGCTAGAGGGACAGGTCGTACCTACGAGCAGTACTTC. The chain recombines TRBV20-1 with TRBJ2-7; 7 bases align to TRBD1. V gave up 1 base and J gave up 2 bases; unmatched junction bases: 5. In germline, CDR1 is DFQATT, CDR2 SNEGSKA (reference sequence). CDR3 length: 14 residues.

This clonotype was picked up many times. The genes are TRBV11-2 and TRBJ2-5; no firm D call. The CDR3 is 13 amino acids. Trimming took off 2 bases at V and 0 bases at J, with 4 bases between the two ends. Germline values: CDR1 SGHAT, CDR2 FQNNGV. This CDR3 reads CASSLSDQETQYF. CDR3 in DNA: TGTGCCAGCAGCTTAAGCGACCAAGAGACCCAGTACTTC. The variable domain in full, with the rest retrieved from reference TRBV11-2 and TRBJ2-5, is EAGVAQSPRYKIIEKRQSVAFWCNPISGHATLYWYQQILGQGPKLLIQFQNNGVVDDSQLPKDRFSAERLKGVDSTLKIQPAKLEDSAVYLCASSLSDQETQYFGPGTRLLVL.

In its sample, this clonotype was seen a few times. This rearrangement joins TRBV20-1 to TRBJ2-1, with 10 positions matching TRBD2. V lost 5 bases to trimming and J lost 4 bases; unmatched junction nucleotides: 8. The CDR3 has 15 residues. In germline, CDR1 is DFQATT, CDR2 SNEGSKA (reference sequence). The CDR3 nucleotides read TGCAGTGCTGACCCCGGGACTAGCGTTTACAATGAGCAGTTCTTC. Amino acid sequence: CSADPGTSVYNEQFF.

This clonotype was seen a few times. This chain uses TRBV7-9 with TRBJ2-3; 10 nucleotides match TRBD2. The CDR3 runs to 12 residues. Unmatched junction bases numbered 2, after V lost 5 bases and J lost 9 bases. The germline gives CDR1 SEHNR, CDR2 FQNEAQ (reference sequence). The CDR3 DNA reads TGTGCCAGCAGCCTTAGCGGGAGGACGCAGTATTTT. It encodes CASSLSGRTQYF.

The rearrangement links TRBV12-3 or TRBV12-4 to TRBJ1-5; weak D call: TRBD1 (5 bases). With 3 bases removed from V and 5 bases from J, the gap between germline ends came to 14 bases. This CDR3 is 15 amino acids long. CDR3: CASSLEWGEDQPQHF. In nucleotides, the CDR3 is TGTGCCAGCAGTTTGGAATGGGGGGAAGATCAGCCCCAGCATTTT.

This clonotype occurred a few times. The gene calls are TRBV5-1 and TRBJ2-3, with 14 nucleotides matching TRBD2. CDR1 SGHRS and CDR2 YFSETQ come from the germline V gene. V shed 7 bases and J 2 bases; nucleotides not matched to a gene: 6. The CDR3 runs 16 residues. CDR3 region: CASSGLAGAITDTQYF. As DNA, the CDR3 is TGCGCCAGCTCGGGACTAGCGGGAGCGATCACAGATACGCAGTATTTT.

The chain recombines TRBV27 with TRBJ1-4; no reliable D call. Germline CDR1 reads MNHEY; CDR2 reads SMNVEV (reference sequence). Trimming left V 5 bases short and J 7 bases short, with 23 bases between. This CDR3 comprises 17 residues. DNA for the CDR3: TGTGCCAGCAGTCTCCTATACCTCCAGGAGGCGGGTGAAAAACTGTTTTTT. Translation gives CASSLLYLQEAGEKLFF.

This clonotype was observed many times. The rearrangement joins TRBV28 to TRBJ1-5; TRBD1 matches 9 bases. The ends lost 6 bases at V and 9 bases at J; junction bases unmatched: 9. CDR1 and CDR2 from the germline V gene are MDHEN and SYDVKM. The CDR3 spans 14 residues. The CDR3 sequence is CASSLGTGTGPQHF. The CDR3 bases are TGTGCCAGCAGCCTCGGGACAGGGACGGGGCCCCAGCATTTT.

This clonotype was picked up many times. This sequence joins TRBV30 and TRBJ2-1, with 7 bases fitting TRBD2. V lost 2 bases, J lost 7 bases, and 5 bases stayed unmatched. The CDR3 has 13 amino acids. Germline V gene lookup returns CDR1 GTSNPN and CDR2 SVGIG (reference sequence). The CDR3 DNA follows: TGTGCCTGGAGTTCTGGGGGGGTGAATGAGCAGTTCTTC. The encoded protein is CAWSSGGVNEQFF.

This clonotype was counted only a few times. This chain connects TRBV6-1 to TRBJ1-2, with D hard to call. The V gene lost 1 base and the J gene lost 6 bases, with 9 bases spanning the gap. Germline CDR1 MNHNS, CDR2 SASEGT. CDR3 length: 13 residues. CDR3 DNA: TGTGCCAGCAGTGAAGTGGCTTTGGATGGCTACACCTTC. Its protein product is CASSEVALDGYTF.

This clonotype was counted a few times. CDR3 sequence reads: CASSSRTTPIYNEQFF. CDR3 bases: TGTGCCAGCAGTTCCCGTACTACCCCCATCTACAATGAGCAGTTCTTC. This chain joins TRBV27 and TRBJ2-1; D unclear. The CDR3 runs to 16 residues. Germline V lookup: CDR1 MNHEY, CDR2 SMNVEV (reference sequence). V was shortened by 4 bases and J by 3 bases, with 16 bases between the two germline ends.